This TCR beta chain was sequenced during a study of blood T cell repertoires in COVID-19. Study summary: Spain, Italy and the United States supplied samples that represented acute and convalescent COVID-19.

This table comes from immunoSEQ multiplex PCR, and its TCRdb copy is limited to in-frame clones, with some not included. The sample shows around 320,000 clones, 70% to 90% of them seen only once. Trimming stripped 4 bases from V and 4 bases from J, with 18 bases between. This CDR3 region has 16 residues. Germline V gene data show CDR1 as SGDLS and CDR2 as YYNGEE. The V gene is TRBV9, the J gene TRBJ1-3; the D is unclear. Sequencing was carried out using peripheral blood. This receptor was identified in a woman in her thirties who had recovered from COVID-19. The CDR3 region has the DNA TGTGCCAGCAGCCCTATTCCGGGATCCGCCGGAAACACCATATATTTT. Residues: CASSPIPGSAGNTIYF. The entire variable domain, with the rest obtained from reference TRBV9 and TRBJ1-3, is as follows: DSGVTQTPKHLITATGQRVTLRCSPRSGDLSVYWYQQSLDQGLQFLIQYYNGEERAKGNILERFSAQQFPDLHSELNLSSLELGDSALYFCASSPIPGSAGNTIYFGEGSWLTVV.